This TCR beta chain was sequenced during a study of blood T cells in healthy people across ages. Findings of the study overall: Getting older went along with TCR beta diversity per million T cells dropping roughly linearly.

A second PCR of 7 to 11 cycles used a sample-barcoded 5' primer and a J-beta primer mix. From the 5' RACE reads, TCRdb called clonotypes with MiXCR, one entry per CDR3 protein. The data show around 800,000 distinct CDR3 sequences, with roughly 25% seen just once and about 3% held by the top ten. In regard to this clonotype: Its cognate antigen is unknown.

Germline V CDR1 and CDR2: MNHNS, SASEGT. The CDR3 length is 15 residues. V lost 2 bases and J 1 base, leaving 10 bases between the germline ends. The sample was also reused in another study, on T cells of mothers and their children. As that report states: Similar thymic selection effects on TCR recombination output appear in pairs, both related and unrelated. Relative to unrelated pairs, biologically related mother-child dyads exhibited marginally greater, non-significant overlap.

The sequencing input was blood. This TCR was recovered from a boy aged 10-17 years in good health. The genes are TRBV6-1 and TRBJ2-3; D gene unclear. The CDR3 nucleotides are TGTGCCAGCAGTGAATCCCTAGGCGGCACAGATACGCAGTATTTT. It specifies CASSESLGGTDTQYF.